This entry features one T cell receptor beta chain sequence. This clonotype was seen at least ten times. It lacks a known antigen. Base qualities are missing; no much larger clone stands one base away. This record belongs to a study of T cell repertoires in cytomegalovirus infection (dated by TCRdb to the late 2010s). Study-level background: Donor HLA type was relevant to the analysis, as public TCR beta signatures indicated carriage of CMV infection together with the matching HLA type. Points the paper makes about the study in general: The ex vivo response was dominated by HLA-C-restricted CMV-specific TCR beta clonotypes, which also provided the single most frequent clonotype in two of eight donors. Carriers of CMV infection plus the relevant HLA type were discriminated by the cumulative frequency of public TCR beta family members in the study cohort and in an independent roughly 320-donor cohort.

CDR1 SGHTA and CDR2 FQGNSA were looked up in the germline V gene. V was cut back by 5 bases and J by 0 bases, leaving a gap of 14 bases between them. The CDR3, cysteine through phenylalanine, is 17 amino acids long. Kept here is only the CDR3 DNA, which spans 51 bases and is read in frame from base 1. TCRdb shows the sequencer as Illumina HiSeq 1500. The public reads were reprocessed in TCRdb via fastp at Q25 and MiXCR, keeping in-frame beta chains. A single entry per CDR3 protein holds the most common genes and DNA from its merged rows. The sample includes more than 85,000 distinct CDR3 sequences, with about 15% observed a single time. Approximately 7.6% of the sample is in the top ten clones.

The receptor's source is a human donor in good health (CMV status not recorded). Some clones in this sample may be carry-over from other donors' samples. In this chain, TRBV7-2 is recombined with TRBJ1-6; a weak D assignment points to TRBD1 (6 bases agree). The specimen sequenced was PBMCs. The nucleotide sequence reads as follows: TGTGCCAGCAGCATACCAGGGGTTAGCTCCTATAATTCACCCCTCCACTTT. Its coded protein is CASSIPGVSSYNSPLHF.